This TCR beta chain stems from a study of CD8 T cells in ankylosing spondylitis. Overall study results and limits: Matched synovial fluid from ankylosing spondylitis patients was reported to be enriched for disease-linked clones. Seemingly characteristic of ankylosing spondylitis blood was a TCR beta motif consisting of fewer than 10 highly homologous variants. The disease-linked clones had a CD8+ phenotype and low blood frequencies.

Library preparation for TCR beta used quantitative 5'-RACE with molecular barcodes. TCRdb recomputed calls from the 5' RACE reads with MiXCR, one row per CDR3 protein. The sample shows 150,000 or so distinct CDR3 sequences, roughly 18% of them seen only once. This clonotype appeared many times. Its antigen is undetermined. The origin of this receptor is a male donor with ankylosing spondylitis or in good health (not recorded which). The sample was blood, either unsorted or a sorted T cell fraction (not recorded which).

In nucleotides, the CDR3 is TGCAGCGTTATGAGCGGTACCTACAATGAGCAGTTCTTC. This codes for CSVMSGTYNEQFF. This rearrangement joins TRBV29-1 to TRBJ2-1; D perhaps matches TRBD2 (5 bases). Germline CDR1 is SQVTM and CDR2 is ANQGSEA. Trimming took 5 bases from V and 2 from J, leaving 10 bases between them. The CDR3 contains 13 residues.